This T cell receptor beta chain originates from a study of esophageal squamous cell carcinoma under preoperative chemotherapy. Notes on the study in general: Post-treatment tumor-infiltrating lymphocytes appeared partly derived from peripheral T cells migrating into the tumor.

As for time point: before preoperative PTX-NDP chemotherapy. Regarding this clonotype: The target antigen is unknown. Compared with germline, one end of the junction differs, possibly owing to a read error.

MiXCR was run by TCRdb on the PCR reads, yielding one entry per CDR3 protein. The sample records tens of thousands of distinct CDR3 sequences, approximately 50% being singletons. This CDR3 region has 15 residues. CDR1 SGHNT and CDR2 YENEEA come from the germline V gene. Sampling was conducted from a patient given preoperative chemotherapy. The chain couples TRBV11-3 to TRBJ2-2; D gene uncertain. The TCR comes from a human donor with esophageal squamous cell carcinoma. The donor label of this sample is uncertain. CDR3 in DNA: TGTGCCAGCAGCTTAGAGGGCGAGTGCACCGAGACGCTGTATTTT. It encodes CASSLEGECTETLYF.